A selection of T cell receptor beta chains follows, all from one sample in a study of follicular helper T cells after annual influenza vaccination. Assay used: immunoSEQ multiplex PCR; TCRdb lists only in-frame clones, some missing. The repertoire holds 28,000 or so clones, with approximately 81% as singletons. This material consisted of CXCR5+ CD38- circulating T follicular helper cells from blood, taken on the day of influenza vaccination. The receptor set was obtained from an adult who received the influenza vaccine. The CDR3 runs from the conserved cysteine through the conserved F or W. Fields, in order: clone size, J gene, V gene, D gene, CDR3 protein, CDR3 DNA. The D gene is left open where the match is weak. Clone sizes are given selectively: once, few, many, or a class where the clone is expanded.

clone size: few
J gene: TRBJ1-3
V gene: TRBV5-4
D gene: NA
CDR3 protein: CATTTASGNTIYF
CDR3 DNA: TGTGCCACCACGACAGCTTCTGGAAACACCATATATTTT

clone size: NA
J gene: TRBJ1-5
V gene: TRBV10-3
D gene: NA
CDR3 protein: CAIRTADNQPQHF
CDR3 DNA: TGTGCCATAAGGACAGCCGACAATCAGCCCCAGCATTTT

clone size: NA
J gene: TRBJ2-3
V gene: TRBV9
D gene: NA
CDR3 protein: CASSVVKGSTGDTQYF
CDR3 DNA: TGTGCCAGCAGCGTAGTTAAGGGGAGCACAGGGGATACGCAGTATTTT

clone size: NA
J gene: TRBJ1-6
V gene: TRBV27
D gene: NA
CDR3 protein: CASSLEDSDNSPLHF
CDR3 DNA: TGTGCCAGCAGTCTGGAAGACAGCGATAATTCACCCCTCCACTTT

clone size: NA
J gene: TRBJ2-4
V gene: TRBV2
D gene: NA
CDR3 protein: CASSLRVKNIQYF
CDR3 DNA: TGTGCCAGCAGCCTCCGGGTCAAAAACATTCAGTACTTC

clone size: NA
J gene: TRBJ1-5
V gene: TRBV6-6
D gene: TRBD1
CDR3 protein: CASTQDRVRGQPQHF
CDR3 DNA: TGTGCCAGCACTCAAGACAGGGTCCGGGGACAGCCCCAGCATTTT

clone size: NA
J gene: TRBJ1-5
V gene: TRBV5-1
D gene: TRBD1
CDR3 protein: CASSLRPGTGYGDNQPQHF
CDR3 DNA: TGCGCCAGCAGCTTGCGTCCCGGGACAGGGTATGGTGACAATCAGCCCCAGCATTTT

clone size: NA
J gene: TRBJ2-1
V gene: TRBV5-4
D gene: TRBD2
CDR3 protein: CASSSGTRIGEQFF
CDR3 DNA: TGTGCCAGCAGCTCCGGGACTAGAATTGGTGAGCAGTTCTTC

clone size: once
J gene: TRBJ1-1
V gene: TRBV5-1
D gene: NA
CDR3 protein: CASTLGGAQNTEAFF
CDR3 DNA: TGCGCCAGCACCTTAGGAGGGGCCCAGAACACTGAAGCTTTCTTT

clone size: few
J gene: TRBJ1-2
V gene: TRBV4-2
D gene: NA
CDR3 protein: CASSPIAGAGYTF
CDR3 DNA: TGTGCCAGCAGCCCCATTGCGGGGGCTGGCTACACCTTC

clone size: NA
J gene: TRBJ1-2
V gene: TRBV6-5
D gene: NA
CDR3 protein: CASSVSVYGYTF
CDR3 DNA: TGTGCCAGCAGTGTATCGGTCTATGGCTACACCTTC

clone size: once
J gene: TRBJ1-2
V gene: TRBV27
D gene: NA
CDR3 protein: CASSSLDRQRKYGYTF
CDR3 DNA: TGTGCCAGCAGTTCCTTAGACAGGCAAAGGAAATATGGCTACACCTTC

clone size: NA
J gene: TRBJ1-3
V gene: TRBV6-6
D gene: TRBD1
CDR3 protein: CASSFLGTGGRNTIYF
CDR3 DNA: TGTGCCAGCAGTTTCCTCGGGACAGGGGGAAGAAACACCATATATTTT

clone size: NA
J gene: TRBJ2-2
V gene: TRBV11-2
D gene: TRBD2
CDR3 protein: CASSFAGVSGELFF
CDR3 DNA: TGTGCCAGCAGCTTCGCGGGAGTGAGCGGGGAGCTGTTTTTT

clone size: NA
J gene: TRBJ2-3
V gene: TRBV5-5
D gene: TRBD2
CDR3 protein: CASSLGPAGGPGDTQYF
CDR3 DNA: TGTGCCAGCAGCTTGGGCCCAGCGGGAGGGCCGGGAGATACGCAGTATTTT

clone size: NA
J gene: TRBJ2-3
V gene: TRBV2
D gene: TRBD1
CDR3 protein: CASTSQGAGTDTQYF
CDR3 DNA: TGTGCCAGCACCAGTCAGGGGGCAGGCACAGATACGCAGTATTTT

clone size: NA
J gene: TRBJ1-5
V gene: TRBV7-3
D gene: NA
CDR3 protein: CASSSRKDQPQHF
CDR3 DNA: TGTGCCAGCAGCTCTAGGAAGGATCAGCCCCAGCATTTT

clone size: NA
J gene: TRBJ2-3
V gene: TRBV5-1
D gene: NA
CDR3 protein: CASSPRMAGLSTDTQYF
CDR3 DNA: TGCGCCAGCAGCCCCAGGATGGCGGGGCTAAGCACAGATACGCAGTATTTT

clone size: NA
J gene: TRBJ1-5
V gene: TRBV28
D gene: NA
CDR3 protein: CASSPQDQPQHF
CDR3 DNA: TGTGCCAGCAGTCCACAGGATCAGCCCCAGCATTTT

clone size: NA
J gene: TRBJ2-7
V gene: TRBV27
D gene: NA
CDR3 protein: CASSLERSPLSSYEQYF
CDR3 DNA: TGTGCCAGCAGTCTTGAACGGTCCCCCCTAAGCTCCTACGAGCAGTACTTC

clone size: NA
J gene: TRBJ2-7
V gene: TRBV2
D gene: NA
CDR3 protein: CASRYSLEQYF
CDR3 DNA: TGTGCCAGCAGGTATAGTCTCGAGCAGTACTTC

clone size: NA
J gene: TRBJ2-7
V gene: TRBV30
D gene: TRBD1
CDR3 protein: CASHRGAYEQYF
CDR3 DNA: TGTGCCAGTCACAGGGGAGCCTACGAGCAGTACTTC

clone size: few
J gene: TRBJ2-6
V gene: TRBV30
D gene: NA
CDR3 protein: CAWSRASSGANVLTF
CDR3 DNA: TGTGCCTGGAGTAGAGCCTCCTCTGGGGCCAACGTCCTGACTTTC

clone size: NA
J gene: TRBJ1-4
V gene: TRBV7-9
D gene: NA
CDR3 protein: CASSLTWGPMFF
CDR3 DNA: TGTGCCAGCAGCTTAACGTGGGGGCCTATGTTTTTT

clone size: NA
J gene: TRBJ1-2
V gene: TRBV6-6
D gene: NA
CDR3 protein: CASSYGRGSNYGYTF
CDR3 DNA: TGTGCCAGCAGTTACGGCAGGGGATCAAACTATGGCTACACCTTC

clone size: NA
J gene: TRBJ2-1
V gene: TRBV10-3
D gene: TRBD2
CDR3 protein: CAISDSIAGGGVEFF
CDR3 DNA: TGTGCCATCAGTGACTCAATAGCGGGAGGTGGAGTCGAGTTCTTC

clone size: few
J gene: TRBJ2-7
V gene: TRBV5-4
D gene: TRBD1
CDR3 protein: CASSTRDRGGRGEQYF
CDR3 DNA: TGTGCCAGCAGCACCCGGGACAGGGGTGGACGCGGCGAGCAGTACTTC

clone size: NA
J gene: TRBJ2-1
V gene: TRBV28
D gene: NA
CDR3 protein: CASRGKGVPGGEQFF
CDR3 DNA: TGTGCCAGCAGGGGGAAAGGGGTCCCAGGTGGTGAGCAGTTCTTC

clone size: NA
J gene: TRBJ2-3
V gene: TRBV7-2
D gene: NA
CDR3 protein: CASGQGTDTQYF
CDR3 DNA: TGTGCCAGCGGCCAGGGCACGGATACGCAGTATTTT

clone size: NA
J gene: TRBJ1-5
V gene: TRBV6-5
D gene: NA
CDR3 protein: CASRQTDYQPQHF
CDR3 DNA: TGTGCCAGCAGACAGACAGATTATCAGCCCCAGCATTTT

clone size: few
J gene: TRBJ1-2
V gene: TRBV18
D gene: NA
CDR3 protein: CASSPGQGRNYGYTF
CDR3 DNA: TGTGCCAGCTCACCCGGGCAGGGAAGGAACTATGGCTACACCTTC

clone size: NA
J gene: TRBJ2-1
V gene: TRBV18
D gene: NA
CDR3 protein: CASSPSQLDEQFF
CDR3 DNA: TGTGCCAGCTCACCTTCACAGTTGGATGAGCAGTTCTTC

clone size: NA
J gene: TRBJ2-3
V gene: TRBV18
D gene: TRBD2
CDR3 protein: CASSQGLAALDTQYF
CDR3 DNA: TGTGCCAGCTCACAGGGACTAGCGGCCTTAGATACGCAGTATTTT

clone size: few
J gene: TRBJ1-6
V gene: TRBV2
D gene: NA
CDR3 protein: CASMAQGNSPLHF
CDR3 DNA: TGTGCCAGCATGGCACAGGGTAATTCACCCCTCCACTTT

clone size: NA
J gene: TRBJ2-7
V gene: TRBV6-1
D gene: TRBD2
CDR3 protein: CASSSSGSPYEQYF
CDR3 DNA: TGTGCCAGCAGTAGTAGCGGGAGCCCCTACGAGCAGTACTTC

clone size: NA
J gene: TRBJ1-2
V gene: TRBV7-9
D gene: NA
CDR3 protein: CASSYSDYGYTF
CDR3 DNA: TGTGCCAGCAGCTATTCGGACTATGGCTACACCTTC

clone size: NA
J gene: TRBJ2-7
V gene: TRBV18
D gene: TRBD1
CDR3 protein: CASSPRGQGAASGSYEQYF
CDR3 DNA: TGTGCCAGCTCACCGCGGGGACAGGGGGCAGCTAGCGGGTCCTACGAGCAGTACTTC

clone size: NA
J gene: TRBJ1-2
V gene: TRBV18
D gene: NA
CDR3 protein: CASSPEQENYGYTF
CDR3 DNA: TGTGCCAGCTCACCAGAACAGGAGAACTATGGCTACACCTTC

clone size: NA
J gene: TRBJ2-3
V gene: TRBV5-4
D gene: NA
CDR3 protein: CASSNDWQDTQYF
CDR3 DNA: TGTGCCAGCAGCAACGATTGGCAAGATACGCAGTATTTT

clone size: NA
J gene: TRBJ1-2
V gene: TRBV9
D gene: TRBD1
CDR3 protein: CASSDRQGTNYGYTF
CDR3 DNA: TGTGCCAGCAGCGACCGACAGGGAACGAACTATGGCTACACCTTC

clone size: NA
J gene: TRBJ1-1
V gene: TRBV6-6
D gene: TRBD1
CDR3 protein: CATTGSGGMNTEAFF
CDR3 DNA: TGTGCCACGACGGGGTCAGGGGGGATGAACACTGAAGCTTTCTTT

clone size: NA
J gene: TRBJ2-3
V gene: TRBV7-3
D gene: TRBD2
CDR3 protein: CASSLGSASGVDTQYF
CDR3 DNA: TGTGCCAGCAGCTTAGGATCGGCTAGCGGGGTAGATACGCAGTATTTT

clone size: NA
J gene: TRBJ2-1
V gene: TRBV5-4
D gene: TRBD1
CDR3 protein: CASRRDRGPVNEQFF
CDR3 DNA: TGTGCCAGCAGAAGGGACAGGGGGCCGGTCAATGAGCAGTTCTTC

clone size: NA
J gene: TRBJ2-6
V gene: TRBV10-3
D gene: NA
CDR3 protein: CAISTRSGANVLTF
CDR3 DNA: TGTGCCATCAGTACCCGGTCAGGGGCCAACGTCCTGACTTTC

clone size: few
J gene: TRBJ1-6
V gene: TRBV5-1
D gene: NA
CDR3 protein: CASSLGTQGSPLHF
CDR3 DNA: TGCGCCAGCAGCTTGGGCACCCAGGGTTCACCCCTCCACTTT

clone size: NA
J gene: TRBJ1-5
V gene: TRBV10-3
D gene: NA
CDR3 protein: CAIRQGSDQPQHF
CDR3 DNA: TGTGCCATCAGGCAGGGGAGCGATCAGCCCCAGCATTTT

clone size: once
J gene: TRBJ1-2
V gene: TRBV28
D gene: TRBD1
CDR3 protein: CASSLGGQGSGYTF
CDR3 DNA: TGTGCCAGCAGTTTAGGAGGACAGGGGTCTGGCTACACCTTC

clone size: NA
J gene: TRBJ1-3
V gene: TRBV7-9
D gene: TRBD1
CDR3 protein: CASSLGTGAIQVTGSTIYF
CDR3 DNA: TGTGCCAGCAGCCTCGGGACAGGGGCGATACAAGTAACTGGAAGCACCATATATTTT

clone size: NA
J gene: TRBJ2-2
V gene: TRBV12-5
D gene: TRBD2
CDR3 protein: CASGLVLGGDTNTGELFF
CDR3 DNA: TGTGCTAGTGGTTTGGTACTCGGGGGGGACACTAACACCGGGGAGCTGTTTTTT

clone size: NA
J gene: TRBJ2-7
V gene: TRBV6-5
D gene: TRBD1
CDR3 protein: CASSTRDRAYEQYF
CDR3 DNA: TGTGCCAGCAGTACAAGGGACAGGGCCTACGAGCAGTACTTC

clone size: NA
J gene: TRBJ2-1
V gene: TRBV18
D gene: TRBD2
CDR3 protein: CASSPGSGNAGEQFF
CDR3 DNA: TGTGCCAGCTCCCCGGGTAGCGGGAACGCAGGTGAGCAGTTCTTC

clone size: NA
J gene: TRBJ2-1
V gene: TRBV2
D gene: TRBD2
CDR3 protein: CASSDVGTSGMDEQFF
CDR3 DNA: TGTGCCAGCAGTGACGTCGGGACTAGCGGGATGGATGAGCAGTTCTTC

clone size: NA
J gene: TRBJ2-1
V gene: TRBV18
D gene: NA
CDR3 protein: CASSPIKSSYNEQFF
CDR3 DNA: TGTGCCAGCTCACCGATTAAGAGCTCCTACAATGAGCAGTTCTTC

clone size: once
J gene: TRBJ2-1
V gene: TRBV10-2
D gene: TRBD1
CDR3 protein: CASSEPGQGIWEQFF
CDR3 DNA: TGCGCCAGCAGTGAACCGGGACAGGGGATTTGGGAGCAGTTCTTC

clone size: once
J gene: TRBJ2-7
V gene: TRBV18
D gene: TRBD1
CDR3 protein: CATSRDRGLYEQYF
CDR3 DNA: TGTGCCACCTCCCGGGACAGGGGGCTCTACGAGCAGTACTTC

clone size: few
J gene: TRBJ2-1
V gene: TRBV19
D gene: TRBD2
CDR3 protein: CASLKRTSGRETNEQFF
CDR3 DNA: TGTGCCAGCCTAAAGAGGACTAGCGGGAGGGAAACGAATGAGCAGTTCTTC

clone size: NA
J gene: TRBJ2-1
V gene: TRBV10-3
D gene: NA
CDR3 protein: CAISESKSNSPLRGEQFF
CDR3 DNA: TGTGCCATCAGTGAGTCGAAGAGTAACAGTCCTCTGAGGGGGGAGCAGTTCTTC

clone size: NA
J gene: TRBJ2-3
V gene: TRBV6-6
D gene: NA
CDR3 protein: CASSYRAGSLTDTQYF
CDR3 DNA: TGTGCCAGCAGTTATAGGGCGGGGAGTTTAACAGATACGCAGTATTTT

clone size: NA
J gene: TRBJ1-1
V gene: TRBV5-4
D gene: NA
CDR3 protein: CASSPSLEGSNTEAFF
CDR3 DNA: TGTGCCAGCAGCCCTTCCCTCGAAGGGAGCAACACTGAAGCTTTCTTT